The clone carrying this T cell receptor (beta chain) showed up just once. What it recognizes is unknown. The CDR3 runs to 15 residues. The trim removed 2 bases at V and 1 base at J, leaving 3 bases unmatched. Germline CDR1 MNHEY, CDR2 SVGAGI. These data originate in a study of cytomegalovirus exposure and HLA in healthy donors. About the study: The Caucasian-associated ancestry cluster contained 75% to 85% of the approximately 420 genotyped donors.

Vbeta (60) and Jbeta (13) primers were used in the PCR. Original processing notes: Later analysis identified approximately 88 million unique TCR beta chains, approximately 10 million shared. Profiled with immunoSEQ multiplex PCR; TCRdb holds only in-frame clones, not every one. D and trimming were read from the DNA, whereas the V and J calls and clone size are those reported in that table. The sample gives some 130,000 clones, almost 80% of which show up once; more than 0.95% is in the top ten. The study's findings and limits: Within a later analysis, the majority of CMV-associated TCR beta chains appeared HLA-restricted. In a later analysis, at a false discovery rate of 0.05, 17,000 or so TCR beta sequences matched HLA alleles.

Sequencing input: PBMCs. The V and J genes are TRBV6-5 and TRBJ2-7; TRBD1 aligns across 9 bases. The clonotype was recovered from a young man in good health and CMV-seronegative. In DNA, the CDR3 is TGTGCCAGCAGTTACGGGGGGACAGGGTCCTACGAGCAGTACTTC. The encoded protein is CASSYGGTGSYEQYF.